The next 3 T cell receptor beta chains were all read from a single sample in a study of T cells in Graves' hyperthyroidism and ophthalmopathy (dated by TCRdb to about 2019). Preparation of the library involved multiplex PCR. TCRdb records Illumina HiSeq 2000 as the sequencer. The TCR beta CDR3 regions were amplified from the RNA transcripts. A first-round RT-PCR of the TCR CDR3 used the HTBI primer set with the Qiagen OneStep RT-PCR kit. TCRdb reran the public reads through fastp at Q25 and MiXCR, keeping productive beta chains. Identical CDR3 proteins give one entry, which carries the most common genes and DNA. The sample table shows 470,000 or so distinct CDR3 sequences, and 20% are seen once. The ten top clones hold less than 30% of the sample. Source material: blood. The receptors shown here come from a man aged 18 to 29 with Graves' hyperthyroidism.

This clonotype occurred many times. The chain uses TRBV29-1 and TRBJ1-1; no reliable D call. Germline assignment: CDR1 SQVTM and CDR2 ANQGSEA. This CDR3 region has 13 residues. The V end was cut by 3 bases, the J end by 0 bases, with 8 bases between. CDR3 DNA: TGCAGCGTTGACATGGGTATGAACACTGAAGCTTTCTTT. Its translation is CSVDMGMNTEAFF.

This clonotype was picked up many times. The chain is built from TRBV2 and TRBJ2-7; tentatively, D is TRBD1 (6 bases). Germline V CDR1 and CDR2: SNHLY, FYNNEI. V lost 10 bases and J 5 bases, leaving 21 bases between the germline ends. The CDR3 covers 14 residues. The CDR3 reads CATGKAPGDHEQYF. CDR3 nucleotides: TGTGCCACCGGGAAGGCCCCAGGGGACCACGAGCAGTACTTC. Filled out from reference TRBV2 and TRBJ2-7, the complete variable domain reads EPEVTQTPSHQVTQMGQEVILRCVPISNHLYFYWYRQILGQKVEFLVSFYNNEISEKSEIFDDQFSVERPDGSNFTLKIRSTKLEDSAMYFCATGKAPGDHEQYFGPGTRLTVT.

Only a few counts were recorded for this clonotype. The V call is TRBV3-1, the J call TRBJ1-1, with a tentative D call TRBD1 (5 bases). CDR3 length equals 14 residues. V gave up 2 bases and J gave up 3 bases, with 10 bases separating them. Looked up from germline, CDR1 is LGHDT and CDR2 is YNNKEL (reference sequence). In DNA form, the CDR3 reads TGTGCCAGCAGCCAACATCGGGGGGACACTGAAGCTTTCTTT. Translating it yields CASSQHRGDTEAFF.